This T cell receptor (beta chain) appears in the sequencing data of a study of response to subunit inactivated influenza vaccine (dated by TCRdb to the late 2010s). Turning to the overall study: Deep quantitative T cell receptor repertoire profiling was used in the study to track responses to a trivalent subunit inactivated influenza vaccine. General study outcomes and caveats: According to the authors, only a limited number of new T cells may be recruited by each seasonal influenza vaccination.

In the case of this clonotype: This receptor's antigen is unknown. No clone much larger than this one lies a single base away; base qualities are absent.

Preparation of the library involved RT-PCR. TCRdb names Illumina HiSeq 2500 as the instrument used. TCRdb reworked the public reads: Q25 trimming with fastp, MiXCR clone assembly, productive beta chains retained. Each entry merges the rows of one CDR3 protein and shows their most common DNA and genes. The sample data list roughly 760,000 distinct CDR3 sequences, and roughly 20% of these were observed just once. The leading ten clones occupy roughly 10% of the sample. CDR1 and CDR2, per the germline V gene, are MNHEY and SVGEGT. Relative to germline, V is missing 7 bases and J is missing 15 bases, with 6 bases of the junction outside any gene match. From cysteine to phenylalanine, the CDR3 is 11 amino acids long. Of all the DNA, just the CDR3 is kept, 33 bases in frame from base 1.

Sequenced here: PBMCs from blood, sampled around 5 days after vaccination. The clonotype originates from a man over 45 who received an inactivated influenza vaccine. Donor details come from another sample of the same person, matched by shared clones. The receptor chain draws on TRBV6-2 or TRBV6-3 and TRBJ2-1, and 10 junctional nucleotides match TRBD2. CDR3 protein: CASTLAGAWFF. The bases are TGTGCCAGCACGCTAGCGGGGGCTTGGTTCTTC.